The 12 T cell receptor beta chains given below trace back to one sample, sequenced in a study of T-cell reconstitution after alpha-beta-depleted transplantation in children. During its preparation, the TCRbeta library received unique molecular identifiers. TCRdb used MiXCR to reprocess the PCR reads, holding one entry per CDR3 protein. The repertoire holds almost 500,000 distinct CDR3 sequences, with about 11% as singletons. The source was PBMCs, collected before TCRalphabeta/CD19-depleted stem cell transplant. Every receptor here comes from a child aged 2-15 years with inherited bone marrow failure, due to receive a stem cell transplant.

This clonotype appeared many times. The chain recombines TRBV14 with TRBJ2-2; tentatively, D is TRBD1 or TRBD2 (7 bases each). Trimming stripped 3 bases from V and 6 bases from J, with 11 bases between. This CDR3 is 14 amino acids long. The germline V gene encodes CDR1 SGHDN and CDR2 FVKESK. CDR3: CASSQTGRAGELFF. The CDR3 region has the DNA TGTGCCAGCAGCCAGACAGGGAGGGCCGGGGAGCTGTTTTTT.

This clonotype has a count of ten or more. The genes are TRBV18 and TRBJ2-1; 7 nucleotides agree with TRBD2. Germline CDR1 KGHSH, CDR2 LQKENI. The V segment lost 3 bases and the J segment 3 bases; nucleotides outside the gene matches: 8. The CDR3 spans 16 residues. The CDR3 DNA reads as TGTGCCAGCTCACCCTTGAGCGGGATTGGCTACAATGAGCAGTTCTTC. Protein product: CASSPLSGIGYNEQFF.

This clonotype appeared many times. V usage is TRBV20-1 and J usage is TRBJ2-3; 10 bases match TRBD2. After removal of 0 bases from V and 5 bases from J, the junction contained 8 bases not matched to a gene. This CDR3 is built from 16 residues. Germline CDR1 DFQATT, CDR2 SNEGSKA (reference sequence). The CDR3 DNA is TGCAGTGCTAGAGATTGGCTAGCGGGAGCGGGAGATACGCAGTATTTT. This encodes CSARDWLAGAGDTQYF.

This chain links TRBV20-1 with TRBJ2-7; possible D gene TRBD1, 6 bases. V lost 6 bases and J lost 6, with 18 bases in between. The CDR3 length is 13 residues. Per the germline V gene, CDR1 is DFQATT and CDR2 is SNEGSKA (reference sequence). CDR3 coding DNA: TGCAGTGCCATCATACAGGGATCCCGCGAGCAGTACTTC. Protein: CSAIIQGSREQYF.

This clonotype was detected a few times. The rearrangement links TRBV20-1 to TRBJ2-1; 8 nucleotides align to TRBD2. After removal of 5 bases from V and 8 bases from J, the junction contained 11 bases not matched to a gene. This CDR3 is built from 14 residues. Germline CDR1 reads DFQATT; CDR2 reads SNEGSKA (reference sequence). The CDR3: CSAHPGLGPYEQFF. Here the CDR3 DNA reads TGCAGTGCTCATCCGGGACTAGGACCCTATGAGCAGTTCTTC.

In its sample, this clonotype was seen a few times. The gene calls are TRBV20-1 and TRBJ2-7, with 8 bases aligning to TRBD1. The CDR3 extends over 14 amino acids. Germline V gene data show CDR1 as DFQATT and CDR2 as SNEGSKA (reference sequence). V was pared by 1 base and J by 1 base, with 3 bases of the junction left unmatched. Here the CDR3 reads CSARVNRGSYEQYF. CDR3 DNA: TGCAGTGCTAGAGTGAACAGGGGGTCCTACGAGCAGTACTTC.

The chain links TRBV5-6 to TRBJ2-7, with TRBD1 matching over 10 bases. The CDR3 is 18 amino acids. In germline, CDR1 is SGHDT, CDR2 YYEEEE. The V segment lost 5 bases and the J segment 3 bases; nucleotides outside the gene matches: 17. CDR3 coding DNA: TGTGCCAGCAGACAGGCTGGGGAAGACAGGGGGCTCTTCTACGAGCAGTACTTC. This encodes CASRQAGEDRGLFYEQYF. Full variable domain (missing parts from reference TRBV5-6 and TRBJ2-7): DAGVTQSPTHLIKTRGQQVTLRCSPKSGHDTVSWYQQALGQGPQFIFQYYEEEERQRGNFPDRFSGHQFPNYSSELNVNALLLGDSALYLCASRQAGEDRGLFYEQYFGPGTRLTVT.

Concerning this clonotype itself: This sequence may be a read error, since a much larger clone differs from it by one base. V usage is TRBV11-2 and J usage is TRBJ2-2; 13 nucleotides match TRBD2. This CDR3 region has 14 residues. Per germline, CDR1 SGHAT and CDR2 FQNNGV. CDR3 protein: CANPGTSGTGEVFF. The CDR3 DNA reads as TGTGCCAACCCCGGGACTAGCGGGACCGGGGAGGTGTTTTTT.

This clonotype came up a few times. This chain links TRBV4-3 with TRBJ2-1; TRBD2 agrees at 10 bases. V lost 0 bases to trimming and J lost 1 base; unmatched junction nucleotides: 6. The CDR3 sequence is 18 residues long. CDR1 is LGHNA and CDR2 is YSLEER in the germline V gene. DNA of the CDR3: TGCGCCAGCAGCCAAGATGTAGCGGGAGGCGTATCCTACAATGAGCAGTTCTTC. Protein sequence: CASSQDVAGGVSYNEQFF.

As concerns this clonotype: The germline gene is not matched at one end of the junction; a read error may be the cause. The rearrangement links TRBV7-9 to TRBJ1-4, with a tentative D call TRBD1 (5 bases). The CDR3 loop spans 15 amino acids. Germline V gene lookup returns CDR1 SEHNR and CDR2 FQNEAQ (reference sequence). The CDR3 DNA follows: TGTGCCAGCAGCGGTCTGAGCGGGACTAATAAAAAACTGTTTTTC. It encodes CASSGLSGTNKKLFF.

J is TRBJ2-3 and V is TRBV5-1; the match to TRBD2 covers 11 bases. The J segment lost 6 bases and the V segment lost 4 bases, leaving 7 bases of the junction unmatched. CDR1 and CDR2 from the germline V gene are SGHRS and YFSETQ. The CDR3 runs 15 residues. The CDR3 loop reads CASSPSSGRRDTQYF. The CDR3 nucleotides are TGCGCCAGCAGCCCTTCTAGCGGGAGGCGGGATACGCAGTATTTT.

This clonotype was recorded at least ten times. The CDR3 DNA reads as TGTGCCAGCGTGCTAGCGGGTGTCTGGGGCACAGATACGCAGTATTTT. Translation: CASVLAGVWGTDTQYF. The V call is TRBV7-9, the J call TRBJ2-3; 8 bases line up with TRBD2. CDR1 and CDR2 from the germline V gene are SEHNR and FQNEAQ (reference sequence). The CDR3 is 16 residues long. V was clipped by 8 bases and J by 1 base; unmatched bases: 11.